This TCR beta chain stems from a study of T cell responses to AZD1222 COVID-19 vaccine (dated by TCRdb to the early 2020s). Some background on the complete study: Because spike-specific TCR depth and breadth did not differ between the two schedules, AZD1222 recipients who got a second dose at roughly 4 weeks were pooled with those who got a second dose at roughly 12 weeks. A total of 233 trial participants underwent TCR sequencing, of whom some 210 received two doses of AZD1222 and approximately 25 received two doses of the MenACWY control vaccine. Trial participants were enrolled into age subgroups of 18-55, 56-69 and 70-plus years, which contained approximately 150, 30 and 60 TCR-sequenced participants, respectively.

The CDR3 regions of human TCRbeta chains were analyzed by immunosequencing. The published analysis was carried out like this. Repertoire TCRs were matched against a reference library of SARS-CoV-2-specific TCRs generated with the MIRA antigen-specificity platform. Breadth meant the fraction of unique TCRs that were SARS-CoV-2-associated, whereas depth meant the fraction of total T cells that were SARS-CoV-2-associated. Using the MIRA data, each spike-specific TCR was assigned both to the spike region to which the TCR was reactive and to a CD4 or CD8 class. Log10-transformed breadth and depth values were compared by one-way ANOVA with Sidak's multiple comparisons tests. Not all clones reach the TCRdb copy of this immuneACCESS table, which keeps in-frame sequences only. Checked studies attribute under half of the gap to unresolved V genes and leave the rest unexplained. That table is the source of V, J and clone size, and D and trimming were worked out from the DNA. The table for this sample lists some 140,000 clones; 85% to 95% of them were counted only once. The top ten hold roughly 1.7% of the sample.

Beyond this particular receptor, the publication reports: Because no samples from the day 14 peak response were available, repertoires could be characterized only after the peak T cell response. The whole spike protein was spanned by vaccine-associated CD4 TCRs, and dominant responses were seen in regions 160-218 and 743-854. Most participants were white British and females outnumbered males, and the authors suggested that clonal diversity may have been underestimated. The 56-69-year group was small, and its depth increase did not reach significance, likely because of low power. Reportedly, almost half of the unique spike-specific TCRs recognized epitopes lying outside the regions that are mutated in the B.1.351 and B.1.1.7 variants. Spike-specific TCR breadth and depth rose significantly after two AZD1222 doses compared with day 0 and with MenACWY recipients. Conclusions about previously exposed vaccinees were limited because only six AZD1222 recipients were SARS-CoV-2 seropositive at baseline.

From the cysteine through the phenylalanine, the CDR3 covers 19 amino acids. Only the CDR3 portion is preserved as DNA: 57 bases, with reading frame beginning at the first base. The junction shows trimming of 2 bases on V and 2 bases on J, and the gene matches do not reach 8 bases of it. According to the germline V gene, CDR1 reads MNHEY and CDR2 reads SVGEGT. In the case of this clone: Its recognized antigen is unknown. The record has no base qualities; no much larger clone is one base away.

The time point label corresponds to: baseline before first vaccination. Vaccinee samples were obtained from the UK trials COV001 and COV002, which included a single-blind randomized controlled phase 2/3 trial of AZD1222 (ChAdOx1 nCoV-19) in healthy adults. For TCRbeta chain sequencing, PBMC samples were collected from trial participants at day 0 and at day 28 after the second dose. Sequenced material: peripheral blood, taken on day 0 of AZD1222 vaccination. The chain is assembled from TRBV6-2 or TRBV6-3 and TRBJ2-1, and 14 bases in between align with TRBD2. The receptor comes from an adult in good health. CDR3 region: CASSYPGLAGVGAYNEQFF. The bases are TGTGCCAGCAGTTACCCGGGACTAGCGGGAGTAGGAGCCTACAATGAGCAGTTCTTC.